These T cell receptor beta chains were read from a single sample in a study of T cells after somatic rescue of genetic block. Sequencing was performed with immunoSEQ multiplex PCR; in TCRdb, only in-frame clones are kept and a portion is missing. The table records 85,000 to 90,000 clones, 80% to 90% of them present only once. Sequencing was performed on peripheral blood mononuclear cells (PBMCs). Source of these receptors: a woman aged 18 to 35. The CDR3 runs from the conserved cysteine through the conserved F or W. A D gene is named only where the DNA matches it firmly. Clone size is shown for a subset of rows, as once, few, many or a class of expanded clone.

TRBV27	TRBJ2-1	-	TRBD2	TGTGCCAGCAGCTTCCGAATAGCGGGAAGCTCCTACAATGAGCAGTTCTTC	CASSFRIAGSSYNEQFF
TRBV19	TRBJ1-1	-	-	TGTGCCAGTAGTTCACCCGCCAGGGAGAGGGACACTGAAGCTTTCTTT	CASSSPARERDTEAFF
TRBV28	TRBJ1-4	once	-	TGTGCCAGCAGTATCAGGGCAACTAATGAAAAACTGTTTTTT	CASSIRATNEKLFF
TRBV11-1	TRBJ2-5	-	-	TGTGCCAGCAGCTCGGGACTGTACCAAGAGACCCAGTACTTC	CASSSGLYQETQYF
TRBV28	TRBJ2-2	-	-	TGTGCCAGCAGTTTATTAGCCCGTGGATCCCACCTAACGAACACCGGGGAGCTGTTTTTT	CASSLLARGSHLTNTGELFF
TRBV7-2	TRBJ2-7	-	-	TGTGCCAGCAGCTTCACAGGTATCTCCTACGAGCAGTACTTC	CASSFTGISYEQYF
TRBV27	TRBJ2-5	-	-	TGTGCCAGCAGTGGGGTGAGGGCAGGACAAGAGACCCAGTACTTC	CASSGVRAGQETQYF
TRBV18	TRBJ2-1	-	TRBD1	TGTGCCAGCTCACCACGGGACAGGGAGTACAATGAGCAGTTCTTC	CASSPRDREYNEQFF
TRBV5-4	TRBJ1-2	once	-	TGTGCCAGCAGCCTCCAATCGACAGGCAACTATGGCTACACCTTC	CASSLQSTGNYGYTF
TRBV7-8	TRBJ2-1	-	TRBD2	TGTGCCAGCAGCTTAGCGGGAGGGCCTGTTGATGAGCAGTTCTTC	CASSLAGGPVDEQFF
TRBV19	TRBJ2-7	-	-	TGTGCCAGTAGTGGGGGATACGAGCAGTACTTC	CASSGGYEQYF
TRBV15	TRBJ2-1	-	-	TGTGCCACCAGCAGAGGGGGTGAGCAGTTCTTC	CATSRGGEQFF
TRBV29-1	TRBJ2-2	-	TRBD2	TGCAGCGTTGGGGCTAGCGGGATCGGGGAGCTGTTTTTT	CSVGASGIGELFF
TRBV25-1	TRBJ2-1	-	TRBD1	TGTGCCAGCAGTACGACCACGAACAGGGGGATCCCCTACAATGAGCAGTTCTTC	CASSTTTNRGIPYNEQFF
TRBV18	TRBJ1-1	-	-	TGTGCCAGCTCACCAGGGGTAGGAGGGCCTGAAGCTTTCTTT	CASSPGVGGPEAFF
TRBV30	TRBJ2-3	-	-	TGTGCCTGGAGTGTACTGACAGGGAGGACAGATACGCAGTATTTT	CAWSVLTGRTDTQYF
TRBV28	TRBJ2-2	-	-	TGTGCCAGTAAACTGACCGGGGAGCTGTTTTTT	CASKLTGELFF
TRBV7-9	TRBJ2-4	-	-	TGTGCCAGCAGCTTCGGTGAGGGACACATTCAGTACTTC	CASSFGEGHIQYF
TRBV28	TRBJ1-3	-	TRBD1	TGTGCCAGCAGGAACAGGGGGCGTCTCTCTGGAAACACCATATATTTT	CASRNRGRLSGNTIYF
TRBV18	TRBJ1-3	-	-	TGTGCCAGCTCACCACCTCCTGGAAACACCATATATTTT	CASSPPPGNTIYF
TRBV18	TRBJ1-2	-	-	TGTGCCAGCTCACCACTGGGGGGAGGACCTGCTAACTATGGCTACACCTTC	CASSPLGGGPANYGYTF
TRBV25-1	TRBJ2-1	-	-	TGTGCCAGCAGTGGACTCGCGCACAATGAGCAGTTCTTC	CASSGLAHNEQFF
TRBV5-4	TRBJ1-3	-	-	TGTGCCAGCAGCTTGGCCGCAGGGGACGGAAACACCATATATTTT	CASSLAAGDGNTIYF
TRBV4-2	TRBJ1-5	-	-	TGTGCCAGCAGCCAAGATATTGGGGACGTTCAGCCCCAGCATTTT	CASSQDIGDVQPQHF
TRBV2	TRBJ1-5	-	-	TGTGCCAGCTCCCTTAGACAGGGCAATCAGCCCCAGCATTTT	CASSLRQGNQPQHF
TRBV9	TRBJ1-1	-	-	TGTGCCAGCAGCGTAGGGGGCAGGAGCACTGAAGCTTTCTTT	CASSVGGRSTEAFF